One and the same sample provided the 2 T cell receptor beta chains below, sequenced in a study of regulatory T cells in long-lasting Graves disease. The sample's time point: newly diagnosed GD, antithyroid drugs for less than 3 months. Extracted RNA from PBMCs served as the source of the TCR library. Arm-PCR of CDR3 regions and iRepertoire HTBI primers were used to build TCR beta libraries. From the multiplex PCR reads, TCRdb called clonotypes with MiXCR, one entry per CDR3 protein. The repertoire holds hundreds of thousands of distinct CDR3 sequences, with approximately 15% as singletons. This sample was also put to use in a study of T cells in Graves' hyperthyroidism and ophthalmopathy.

The sequencing here drew on peripheral blood mononuclear cells (PBMCs), taken at new diagnosis, from a patient treated with antithyroid drugs. These receptor sequences come from a woman aged 25 to 39 with Graves disease.

This clonotype was counted a few times. The V and J genes are TRBV6-1 and TRBJ2-7, with TRBD2 matching 11 bases. The CDR3 spans 16 residues. V shed 5 bases and J 1 base; nucleotides not matched to a gene: 7. Germline-derived CDR1 and CDR2 are MNHNS and SASEGT. The DNA for the CDR3 is TGTGCCAGCAGTCTCTCGGGACTAGCGGTGTCCTACGAGCAGTACTTC. Translation gives CASSLSGLAVSYEQYF.

This clonotype was seen many times. The chain uses TRBV2 and TRBJ2-3; D perhaps matches TRBD1 (6 bases). The CDR3 has 14 amino acids. V was clipped by 10 bases and J by 2 bases, with 16 bases between them. Germline CDR1 reads SNHLY; CDR2 reads FYNNEI. CDR3 sequence reads: CATQDRAITDTQYF. CDR3 bases: TGTGCCACTCAGGACAGAGCAATCACAGATACGCAGTATTTT.